This TCR beta chain was captured by sequencing in a study of T cells in Graves' hyperthyroidism and ophthalmopathy. TCR beta CDR3 region amplification was performed from RNA transcripts. An initial round of RT-PCR targeting the TCR CDR3 relied on the HTBI primer set. TCRdb analysed the multiplex PCR reads with MiXCR anew, one entry per CDR3 protein. This sample has a few hundred thousand distinct CDR3 sequences, with 46% found just once. This clonotype was seen only a few times. Its specificity is not known. V gave up 3 bases and J gave up 4 bases, with 13 bases separating them. Looked up from germline, CDR1 is LNHNV and CDR2 is YYDKDF (reference sequence). The CDR3 length is 15 residues. The study's findings and limits: Ophthalmopathy was model-predicted a median about 6.7 months pre-onset. In simple terms, a model built on 13 V-J features told ophthalmopathy apart from stable hyperthyroidism.

The genes are TRBV15 and TRBJ1-3; D is unresolved. The TCR sequence derives from an adult woman with Graves' disease, either hyperthyroidism or ophthalmopathy (not recorded which). Material for sequencing was peripheral blood or thyroid tissue (not recorded which). CDR3 sequence reads: CATSSPGVKGNTIYF. Written as DNA, the CDR3 is TGTGCCACCAGCAGCCCCGGGGTGAAGGGAAACACCATATATTTT.